These 32 T cell receptor beta chains originate from one sample sequenced in a study of T cell changes during pregnancy in multiple sclerosis. Using immunoSEQ multiplex PCR, the repertoire was profiled, and TCRdb retains in-frame clones only, with some absent. The top ten clones hold about 0.6% of a sample with under 70,000 clones, 92% of them seen once. Sequenced material: CD4+ T cells from peripheral blood mononuclear cells, taken after pregnancy. The receptor source for this set is a female donor with multiple sclerosis, enrolled in a pregnancy study.

The rearrangement uses TRBV29-1 and TRBJ2-7; 7 positions agree with TRBD1. The CDR3 extends over 11 amino acids. Germline trimming cut 8 bases from V and 2 bases from J; bases unmatched to any gene: 3. Germline V gives CDR1 SQVTM, CDR2 ANQGSEA. This CDR3 is CSSGTAYEQYF. CDR3 DNA: TGCAGCTCGGGGACAGCCTACGAGCAGTACTTC.

This clone was detected once. The rearrangement links TRBV6-5 to TRBJ1-6; tentatively, D is TRBD1 (6 bases). Germline V gene data show CDR1 as MNHEY and CDR2 as SVGAGI. The CDR3 covers 15 residues. Trimming pared 6 bases from V and 0 bases from J, leaving 9 bases between. CDR3 bases: TGTGCCAGCAGGCAACAGGGCTCCTATAATTCACCCCTCCACTTT. Encoded protein: CASRQQGSYNSPLHF.

The chain combines TRBV27 with TRBJ2-7, with TRBD1 matching 8 bases. Germline V lookup: CDR1 MNHEY, CDR2 SMNVEV (reference sequence). The CDR3 sequence is 15 residues long. With V trimmed by 4 bases and J by 1 base, 6 bases remained unmatched. Here the CDR3 reads CASSSDREWSYEQYF. The CDR3 DNA follows: TGTGCCAGCAGTTCGGACAGGGAATGGTCCTACGAGCAGTACTTC.

This chain connects TRBV2 to TRBJ2-1; 8 nucleotides line up with TRBD1. This CDR3 has 17 residues. Germline CDR1 reads SNHLY; CDR2 reads FYNNEI. The trim removed 9 bases at V and 2 bases at J, leaving 15 bases unmatched. The CDR3 DNA follows: TGTGCCAGGAAACACTTTGGACAGGGCAGAACCTACAATGAGCAGTTCTTC. This encodes CARKHFGQGRTYNEQFF.

The chain recombines TRBV7-6 with TRBJ1-5, with TRBD1 as a possible D gene (6 bases). Trimming pared 3 bases from V and 6 bases from J, leaving 9 bases between. The CDR3 is 13 amino acids. From germline, CDR1 is SGHVS and CDR2 FNYEAQ. CDR3 sequence: CASSLGAGQPQHF. As DNA, the CDR3 is TGTGCCAGCAGCTTGGGGGCCGGTCAGCCCCAGCATTTT.

The rearrangement uses TRBV6-5 and TRBJ2-4; possible D gene TRBD2, 5 bases. Germline CDR1 is MNHEY and CDR2 is SVGAGI. CDR3 length: 13 residues. Between the trimmed V and J ends, which lost 11 bases and 7 bases, there was a span of 18 bases. CDR3 sequence (DNA): TGTGCCGTCCGGAGTGGCAAGCGGAACATTCAGTACTTC. This translates into CAVRSGKRNIQYF.

The V and J genes are TRBV7-3 and TRBJ1-2, with TRBD1 as a possible D gene (6 bases). The CDR3 runs 17 residues. Germline loops: CDR1 SGHTA, CDR2 FQGTGA. V gave up 5 bases and J gave up 3 bases, with 22 bases separating them. The CDR3 bases are TGTGCCAGCAGCCCGCTCCCGGCGACAGGATCGGACTATGGCTACACCTTC. Translated, it gives CASSPLPATGSDYGYTF.

The chain joins TRBV30 to TRBJ1-1; D not resolved. The CDR3 consists of 13 residues. Trimming stripped 6 bases from V and 0 bases from J, with 11 bases between. Germline assignment: CDR1 GTSNPN and CDR2 SVGIG (reference sequence). The CDR3, as DNA: TGTGCCTGTACCAGTAAGATGAACACTGAAGCTTTCTTT. Its translation: CACTSKMNTEAFF.

The chain couples TRBV9 to TRBJ2-2; 9 nucleotides match TRBD1. Germline CDR1 reads SGDLS; CDR2 reads YYNGEE. V trimming: 3 bases; J trimming: 5 bases; junction bases outside the gene matches: 5. This CDR3 comprises 15 residues. CDR3 nucleotide sequence: TGTGCCAGCAGCGCCAGACAGGGGGGGACCGGGGAGCTGTTTTTT. It encodes CASSARQGGTGELFF.

The chain combines TRBV2 with TRBJ1-6, with 9 bases that match TRBD1. Germline CDR1 is SNHLY and CDR2 is FYNNEI. V lost 10 bases and J lost 9; bases outside the gene matches: 16. This CDR3 is built from 16 residues. CDR3: CATGTGTVPTSSPLHF. The CDR3 nucleotides are TGTGCCACTGGGACAGGGACGGTTCCTACCAGTTCACCCCTCCACTTT.

The chain is built from TRBV11-3 and TRBJ2-5; 10 bases agree with TRBD1. The junction had 8 bases not matched to a gene; V was cut back by 5 bases and J by 5 bases. This CDR3 comprises 15 residues. Germline loops: CDR1 SGHNT, CDR2 YENEEA. The CDR3 loop is CASSQGQGEMETQYF. The CDR3 DNA reads as TGTGCCAGCAGCCAAGGACAGGGGGAAATGGAGACCCAGTACTTC.

The chain recombines TRBV7-2 with TRBJ2-4; possible D gene TRBD2, 5 bases. Trimming removed 4 bases from V and 1 base from J, with 11 bases in between. This CDR3 contains 15 residues. Germline-derived CDR1 and CDR2 are SGHTA and FQGNSA. The CDR3, as DNA: TGTGCCAGCAGCTCCCCCGGGGTGGCCAAAAACATTCAGTACTTC. This translates into CASSSPGVAKNIQYF.

The genes are TRBV2 and TRBJ2-3; possible D gene TRBD1, 6 bases. The V gene's germline CDR1 is SNHLY and CDR2 FYNNEI. The CDR3 runs to 16 residues. Trimming removed 2 bases at V and 3 bases at J, with 15 bases between. CDR3 nucleotides: TGTGCCAGCAGTGAACCCAACACAAGGGGGACAGATACGCAGTATTTT. Amino acid sequence: CASSEPNTRGTDTQYF.

The J gene is TRBJ1-2, the V gene TRBV12-5, with D uncertain. Trimming pared 0 bases from V and 8 bases from J, leaving 10 bases between. The germline V gene has CDR1 LGHNT and CDR2 FRNRAP. This CDR3 spans 13 amino acids. Here the CDR3 DNA reads TGTGCTAGTGGTTTGGTACGCTGGCCCGGCTACACCTTC. It specifies CASGLVRWPGYTF.

The chain links TRBV9 to TRBJ1-1, with 8 bases matching TRBD1. Germline assignment: CDR1 SGDLS and CDR2 YYNGEE. The CDR3 runs 14 residues. The J segment lost 5 bases and the V segment lost 7 bases, leaving 10 bases of the junction unmatched. The CDR3 sequence: CASGDQGARTEAFF. DNA for the CDR3: TGTGCCAGCGGCGACCAGGGGGCGCGGACTGAAGCTTTCTTT.

This sequence joins TRBV7-2 and TRBJ2-5; 7 bases line up with TRBD1. Per germline, CDR1 SGHTA and CDR2 FQGNSA. The J segment lost 2 bases and the V segment lost 4 bases, leaving 7 bases of the junction unmatched. This CDR3 contains 15 residues. CDR3 in amino acids: CASSSQTGTQETQYF. The CDR3 coding sequence is TGTGCCAGCAGCTCCCAGACAGGGACGCAAGAGACCCAGTACTTC.

This clone was seen only a few times. This chain links TRBV27 with TRBJ1-1; tentative D call: TRBD1 (5 bases). The CDR3 consists of 14 residues. Deletions cut 6 bases from V and 5 bases from J, with 16 bases between. Germline V gives CDR1 MNHEY, CDR2 SMNVEV (reference sequence). In DNA form, the CDR3 reads TGTGCCAGCAGACCAACCCGGGACTCGACTGAAGCTTTCTTT. Its translation is CASRPTRDSTEAFF.

This sequence joins TRBV7-3 and TRBJ2-1; 9 nucleotides line up with TRBD2. Germline-derived CDR1 and CDR2 are SGHTA and FQGTGA. The trim removed 2 bases at V and 7 bases at J, leaving 9 bases unmatched. The CDR3 contains 16 residues. The CDR3 DNA sequence: TGTGCCAGCAGCTTATTCCACGGACTAGCGATAAATGAGCAGTTCTTC. Protein: CASSLFHGLAINEQFF. Based on the CDR3 plus reference TRBV7-3 and TRBJ2-1, the full variable domain is GAGVSQTPSNKVTEKGKYVELRCDPISGHTALYWYRQSLGQGPEFLIYFQGTGAADDSGLPNDRFFAVRPEGSVSTLKIQRTERGDSAVYLCASSLFHGLAINEQFFGPGTRLTVL.

A single count supports this clone. The chain employs TRBV7-2 and TRBJ2-1; tentative D call: TRBD1 (6 bases). The CDR3 loop spans 16 amino acids. Trimming took 5 bases from V and 0 from J, leaving 14 bases between them. The V gene's germline CDR1 is SGHTA and CDR2 FQGNSA. This CDR3 reads CASSRDRLSSYNEQFF. The CDR3 DNA follows: TGTGCCAGCAGCCGTGACAGGCTGAGCTCCTACAATGAGCAGTTCTTC.

The chain is built from TRBV27 and TRBJ1-5, with 8 bases aligning to TRBD1. The germline V gene has CDR1 MNHEY and CDR2 SMNVEV (reference sequence). V dropped 4 bases and J dropped 6; count of bases not matched to a gene: 2. The CDR3 is 13 residues long. The CDR3 nucleotides read TGTGCCAGCAGTTCAGGGGGCAGTCAGCCCCAGCATTTT. Encoded protein: CASSSGGSQPQHF.

The rearrangement links TRBV7-2 to TRBJ2-1; D gene uncertain. The CDR3 runs to 15 residues. V shed 3 bases and J shed 5 bases, with 14 bases lying between them. Germline V gene lookup returns CDR1 SGHTA and CDR2 FQGNSA. DNA of the CDR3: TGTGCCAGCAGCTTTAACAGAAACACAAACAATGAGCAGTTCTTC. Protein: CASSFNRNTNNEQFF.

In this sample, this clone turned up once. The chain recombines TRBV11-2 with TRBJ1-4; possibly TRBD1 for D (5 bases). Germline CDR1 is SGHAT and CDR2 is FQNNGV. This CDR3 is built from 14 residues. V was clipped by 3 bases and J by 8 bases, with 13 bases between them. The CDR3, as DNA: TGTGCCAGCAGCTTGTTAGGGGCCCCGGAAAAACTGTTTTTT. Translated, it gives CASSLLGAPEKLFF. The complete variable domain, with remaining parts taken from reference TRBV11-2 and TRBJ1-4, reads EAGVAQSPRYKIIEKRQSVAFWCNPISGHATLYWYQQILGQGPKLLIQFQNNGVVDDSQLPKDRFSAERLKGVDSTLKIQPAKLEDSAVYLCASSLLGAPEKLFFGSGTQLSVL.

J is TRBJ2-7 and V is TRBV25-1; D perhaps matches TRBD1 (8 bases). This CDR3 contains 15 residues. CDR1 and CDR2 (germline): MGHDK, SYGVNS. The V end was cut by 6 bases, the J end by 2 bases, with 17 bases between. The CDR3 region has the DNA TGTGCCAGCAGCAGAGCGGGACAGGTTGCCTACGAGCAGTACTTC. Translation: CASSRAGQVAYEQYF.

Turning to this clone: The germline gene is not matched at one end of the junction; a read error may be the cause. The chain links TRBV5-1 to TRBJ2-3; unclear D gene. The CDR3 sequence is 13 residues long. Germline assignment: CDR1 SGHRS and CDR2 YFSETQ. CDR3 sequence (DNA): TGCGCGAGCAGCTTCGAGGATACGGCAACGCAGTATTTT. Protein: CASSFEDTATQYF. The whole variable domain, remainder taken from reference TRBV5-1 and TRBJ2-3, is KAGVTQTPRYLIKTRGQQVTLSCSPISGHRSVSWYQQTPGQGLQFLFEYFSETQRNKGNFPGRFSGRQFSNSRSEMNVSTLELGDSALYLCASSFEDTATQYFGPGTRLTVL.

In this sample, this clone turned up once. V is TRBV5-1 and J is TRBJ2-7; D is perhaps TRBD2 (5 bases). V dropped 8 bases and J dropped 1 base, with 13 bases sitting between them. The germline gives CDR1 SGHRS, CDR2 YFSETQ. This CDR3 is built from 13 residues. DNA of the CDR3: TGCGCCAGACTCGGGGATCGTTCCTACGAGCAGTACTTC. This encodes CARLGDRSYEQYF.

The CDR3 coding sequence is TGCGCCAGCAGCCAAGAGGGACAGGGCGATCCCAGCTACACCTTC. It yields the protein CASSQEGQGDPSYTF. This rearrangement joins TRBV4-3 to TRBJ1-2; 9 positions agree with TRBD1. CDR1 LGHNA and CDR2 YSLEER come from the germline V gene. The CDR3 runs to 15 residues. With V trimmed by 0 bases and J by 9 bases, 8 bases remained unmatched.

This clone appeared a single time. The genes are TRBV6-1 and TRBJ1-1; 9 bases fit TRBD1. The V gene end was trimmed by 6 bases and the J gene end by 2 bases; junction bases not matched to a gene: 4. The germline CDR1 and CDR2 sequences are MNHNS and SASEGT. This CDR3 comprises 14 residues. The CDR3, as DNA: TGTGCCAGCAGACCGGGACAGGGTAACACTGAAGCTTTCTTT. Its translation is CASRPGQGNTEAFF.

This clone has just one count. The CDR3 reads CASATSGGALAYNEQFF. In nucleotides, the CDR3 is TGTGCCAGCGCGACTAGCGGGGGGGCCTTAGCCTACAATGAGCAGTTCTTC. The V and J genes are TRBV6-4 and TRBJ2-1; TRBD2 agrees at 14 bases. This CDR3 has 17 residues. Looked up from germline, CDR1 is MRHNA and CDR2 is SNTAGT. V lost 8 bases, J lost 2 bases, and 8 bases stayed unmatched.

The chain employs TRBV4-2 and TRBJ2-7, with 8 positions matching TRBD1. This CDR3 is 14 amino acids long. V gave up 2 bases and J gave up 5 bases; unmatched junction bases: 5. Looked up from germline, CDR1 is LGHNA and CDR2 is YNFKEQ. This CDR3 is CASSQPDRDNEQYF. The CDR3 region has the DNA TGTGCCAGCAGCCAACCGGACAGGGACAACGAGCAGTACTTC.

This sequence joins TRBV18 and TRBJ1-1, with 11 bases lining up with TRBD1. The ends lost 5 bases at V and 4 bases at J; junction bases unmatched: 9. The CDR3 consists of 16 residues. Germline CDR1 and CDR2: KGHSH and LQKENI. The CDR3 nucleotides read TGTGCCAGCTCAAGGGACAGGGGGGATATGAGCACTGAAGCTTTCTTT. It is translated as CASSRDRGDMSTEAFF.

The CDR3 loop is CSVEVRDRGLWEQYF. CDR3 DNA: TGCAGCGTTGAAGTGCGGGACAGGGGGCTATGGGAGCAGTACTTC. The gene calls are TRBV29-1 and TRBJ2-7; 12 bases map to TRBD1. J gave up 7 bases and V 1 base, and 8 bases lay outside the gene matches. CDR3 length equals 15 residues. Germline lookup yields CDR1 SQVTM and CDR2 ANQGSEA.

This rearrangement joins TRBV5-1 to TRBJ2-1, with 9 bases that match TRBD1. The CDR3 is 15 residues long. The V gene's germline CDR1 is SGHRS and CDR2 YFSETQ. Trimming cost V 3 bases and J 9 bases; bases outside gene matches: 10. The CDR3 DNA reads TGCGCCAGCAGCTCTATACAGGGGGCTTCGTCTGAGCAGTTCTTC. It codes for CASSSIQGASSEQFF.